A selection of T cell receptor beta chains follows, all from one sample in a study of cytomegalovirus exposure and HLA in healthy donors. Using immunoSEQ multiplex PCR, the repertoire was profiled, and TCRdb retains in-frame clones only, with some absent. The table shows about 190,000 clones, with less than 85% occurring only once. Sequenced material: PBMCs. Receptors were obtained from a man aged 25-45 years in good health and CMV-seropositive. CDR3s include the opening cysteine and the closing phenylalanine or tryptophan. Each record gives: V gene, CDR3 protein.

>TRBV4-3
CASSPGLVNEQYF
>TRBV9
CASSSSTDISGNTIYF
>TRBV18
CASSQSARGYNEQFF
>TRBV10-3
CAISDLTGTGELFF
>TRBV19
CASSTPGTGGYGYTF
>TRBV6-6
CASSIKREVYNEQFF
>TRBV5-1
CASSWSSSTDTQYF
>TRBV15
CATSRDPEPPLYF
>TRBV7-9
CSSKLEETQYF
>TRBV6-5
CASSPGTGSTEAFF
>TRBV5-6
CASSLGQMNTEAFF
>TRBV7-9
CASSQGQTYGYTF
>TRBV7-6
CASSPHGTRKPEQYF
>TRBV29-1
CSPGDFQNTEAFF
>TRBV9
CASSVDRNYGYTF
>TRBV4-2
CASSQGGGGLPETQYF
>TRBV10-3
CAISYRQGPEVGANVPTF
>TRBV4-2
CASSQGGQGGELFF
>TRBV7-8
CASSLRLSYNSPLHF
>TRBV7-9
CASSLALGDRENTGELFF
>TRBV7-3
CASSAGGPEQYF
>TRBV28
CASITRDGLAGGTDTQYF
>TRBV6-6
CASSPLEGTDTQYF
>TRBV29-1
CSVVWEASSYEQYF
>TRBV2
CALTSPSSYEQYF
>TRBV7-7
CASSQVEGAAYNEQFF
>TRBV2
CASSLWAGGNTGELFF
>TRBV10-2
CASRSLAGPSGELFF
>TRBV19
CASTLATGGSYEQYF
>TRBV18
CASSPDSGNEKLFF
>TRBV20-1
CSARSRDQQYF
>TRBV29-1
CSGLSPEDNEQFF
>TRBV5-1
CASSLNGQGIGYGYTF
>TRBV6-6
CASTTGLAGNTQYF
>TRBV2
CASSAPGQGAGAEAFF
>TRBV5-1
CASSTPGGTEAFF
>TRBV19
CASSLGLAGGVDTQYF
>TRBV30
CAWSNQASTEAFF
>TRBV4-2
CASSQGLAGVNEQFF
>TRBV15
CATSRDSYGYTF
>TRBV6-5
CASSLRDTARDGYTF
>TRBV6-5
CASSYGAGETQYF
>TRBV28
CASSPLEGSYNEQFF
>TRBV7-2
CASSPDTILHEQYF
>TRBV7-2
CASSLVTNSNQPQHF
>TRBV6-1
CATHATSYEQYF
>TRBV7-3
CASSSGQGGAEQYF
>TRBV25-1
CASSRQGLNYGYTF
>TRBV7-9
CASSLWATSGRFNEQFF